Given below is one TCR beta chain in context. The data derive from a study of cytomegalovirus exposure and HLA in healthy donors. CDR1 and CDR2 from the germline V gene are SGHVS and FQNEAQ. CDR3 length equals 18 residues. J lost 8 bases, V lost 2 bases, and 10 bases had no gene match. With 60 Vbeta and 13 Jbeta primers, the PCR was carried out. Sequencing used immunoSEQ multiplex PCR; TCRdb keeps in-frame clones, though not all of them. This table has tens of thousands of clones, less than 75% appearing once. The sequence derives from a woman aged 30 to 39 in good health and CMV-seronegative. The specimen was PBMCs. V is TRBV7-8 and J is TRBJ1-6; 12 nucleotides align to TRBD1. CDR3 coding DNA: TGTGCCAGCAGCTTACGGGACAGGGGGCAGTCGGTATATTCACCCCTCCACTTT. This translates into CASSLRDRGQSVYSPLHF.